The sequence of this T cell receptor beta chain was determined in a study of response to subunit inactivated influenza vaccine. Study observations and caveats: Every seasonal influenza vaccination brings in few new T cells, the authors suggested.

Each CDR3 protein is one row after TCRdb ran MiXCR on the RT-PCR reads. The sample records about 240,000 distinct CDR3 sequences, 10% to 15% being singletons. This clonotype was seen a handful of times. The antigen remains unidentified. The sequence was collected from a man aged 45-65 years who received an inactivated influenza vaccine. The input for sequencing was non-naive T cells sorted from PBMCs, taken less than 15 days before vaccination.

The CDR3 sequence is CASSESAYNTEAFF. The CDR3 nucleotides read TGTGCCAGCAGTGAAAGCGCGTATAACACTGAAGCTTTCTTT. The genes are TRBV2 and TRBJ1-1; D not certain. CDR1 and CDR2 from the germline V gene are SNHLY and FYNNEI. Trimming stripped 2 bases from V and 2 bases from J, with 9 bases between. This CDR3 comprises 14 residues.